These 4 T cell receptor beta chains share one sample of origin, sequenced in a study of blood T cell repertoires in COVID-19. Measured with immunoSEQ multiplex PCR; TCRdb has only the in-frame clones, and not every one. The sample includes under 250,000 clones, nearly 90% of them seen just once. Sequencing was done on a sample of PBMCs or T cells enriched from blood (not recorded which). These receptors were taken from a woman in her thirties with acute COVID-19.

The rearrangement links TRBV10-2 to TRBJ1-4; TRBD1 matches 9 bases. The CDR3 contains 15 residues. Germline-derived CDR1 and CDR2 are WSHSY and SAAADI. Trimming removed 4 bases from V and 8 bases from J; junction bases left unmatched: 8. CDR3 residues: CASSVGDREGEKLFF. For the CDR3, the DNA is TGCGCCAGCAGTGTTGGGGACAGGGAGGGCGAAAAACTGTTTTTT.

This clone was seen more than once but under ten times. This rearrangement joins TRBV30 to TRBJ1-1; D might be TRBD1 (6 bases). The ends were cut back, 0 bases at V and 6 bases at J, with 14 bases in the middle. The CDR3 loop spans 14 amino acids. Germline V gives CDR1 GTSNPN, CDR2 SVGIG (reference sequence). CDR3 region: CAWSVGHEGAEAFF. The CDR3 DNA is TGTGCCTGGAGTGTAGGGCACGAGGGGGCTGAAGCTTTCTTT.

This clone came up once. This sequence joins TRBV3-1 (or the pseudogene TRBV3-2) and TRBJ2-1, with D unresolved. The germline CDR1 and CDR2 sequences are LGHDT and YNNKEL (reference sequence). V lost 6 bases to trimming and J lost 3 bases, with 6 bases between them. The CDR3 has 12 residues. The CDR3 loop is CASRGSYNEQFF. CDR3 nucleotide sequence: TGTGCCAGCAGGGGCAGCTACAATGAGCAGTTCTTC.

This clone was found once. The chain employs TRBV6-1 and TRBJ1-1; D is ambiguous. V gave up 1 base and J gave up 0 bases, with 9 bases separating them. Per the germline V gene, CDR1 is MNHNS and CDR2 is SASEGT. CDR3 length: 15 residues. The CDR3 loop is CASSEGGIMNTEAFF. CDR3 nucleotides: TGTGCCAGCAGTGAAGGCGGTATAATGAACACTGAAGCTTTCTTT.